One sample yielded the 10 T cell receptor beta chains listed below, sequenced in a study of cytomegalovirus exposure and HLA in healthy donors. In the PCR, 60 Vbeta and 13 Jbeta primers were used. Some clones are missing from TCRdb's copy, which holds only in-frame ones; the method was immunoSEQ multiplex PCR. The table includes some 130,000 clones, nearly 10% detected once. Input material: PBMCs. The receptors were sampled from a man between 50 and 59 years old in good health and CMV-seronegative.

Here the CDR3 reads CASTVTALGETQYF. The CDR3 DNA reads as TGTGCCAGCACCGTGACAGCCCTAGGGGAGACCCAGTACTTC. The chain combines TRBV7-6 with TRBJ2-5, with D maybe TRBD1 (5 bases). The germline V gene has CDR1 SGHVS and CDR2 FNYEAQ. Trimming stripped 7 bases from V and 5 bases from J, with 17 bases between. The CDR3 is 14 amino acids.

This clone was picked up a small number of times. The rearrangement links TRBV4-1 to TRBJ1-1; D unresolved. In germline, CDR1 is MGHRA, CDR2 YSYEKL. Trimming removed 1 base from V and 7 bases from J, with 13 bases in between. This CDR3 is built from 14 residues. The CDR3 region is CASSQVFRQSEAFF. For the CDR3, the DNA is TGCGCCAGCAGCCAAGTCTTCAGGCAAAGTGAAGCTTTCTTT.

In this sample, this clone turned up a few times. The rearrangement links TRBV5-1 to TRBJ1-6; D is undetermined. From germline, CDR1 is SGHRS and CDR2 YFSETQ. The CDR3 is made up of 15 amino acids. Trimming took 2 bases from V and 3 from J, leaving 9 bases between them. The CDR3 DNA is TGCGCCAGCAGCTTTGAGGGTAGCTATAATTCACCCCTCCACTTT. Translation: CASSFEGSYNSPLHF. The full variable domain, its missing parts supplied by reference TRBV5-1 and TRBJ1-6, is KAGVTQTPRYLIKTRGQQVTLSCSPISGHRSVSWYQQTPGQGLQFLFEYFSETQRNKGNFPGRFSGRQFSNSRSEMNVSTLELGDSALYLCASSFEGSYNSPLHFGNGTRLTVT.

This clone was seen a few times. The chain links TRBV6-1 to TRBJ2-7; TRBD2 matches at 12 bases. V shed 4 bases and J 3 bases; nucleotides not matched to a gene: 4. CDR3 length: 15 amino acids. Germline assignment: CDR1 MNHNS and CDR2 SASEGT. DNA for the CDR3: TGTGCCAGCAGTGTAATGACTAGCGGGAGCTACGAGCAGTACTTC. Its protein is CASSVMTSGSYEQYF.

This clone was observed a handful of times. This sequence joins TRBV10-2 and TRBJ2-1; D perhaps matches TRBD2 (6 bases). The CDR3 totals 15 residues. The germline V and J ends were trimmed by 3 bases and 7 bases, with 16 bases remaining between them. CDR1 is WSHSY, CDR2 SAAADI, per germline. CDR3 amino acids: CASSEGREGGNEQFF. In DNA, the CDR3 is TGCGCCAGCAGTGAAGGGCGGGAAGGTGGGAATGAGCAGTTCTTC.

V is TRBV5-1 and J is TRBJ2-1; 10 bases are shared with TRBD2. Trimming cost V 4 bases and J 3 bases; bases outside gene matches: 10. This CDR3 is 17 amino acids long. Germline V gene data show CDR1 as SGHRS and CDR2 as YFSETQ. CDR3 region: CASSPLGRTSGYNEQFF. The CDR3 DNA follows: TGCGCCAGCAGCCCATTGGGACGGACTAGCGGCTACAATGAGCAGTTCTTC.

In this sample, this clone turned up once. The J gene is TRBJ2-3, the V gene TRBV2, with D perhaps TRBD1 (6 bases). The CDR3 totals 14 residues. V was clipped by 8 bases and J by 0 bases, with 12 bases between them. CDR1 is SNHLY, CDR2 FYNNEI, per germline. CDR3 protein: CASRDISSTDTQYF. Written as DNA, the CDR3 is TGTGCCAGCCGGGACATCTCTAGCACAGATACGCAGTATTTT.

The chain joins TRBV27 to TRBJ2-1; 7 nucleotides match TRBD2. The CDR3 contains 19 residues. The germline V gene encodes CDR1 MNHEY and CDR2 SMNVEV (reference sequence). Trimming at V came to 2 bases and at J to 2 bases, leaving 15 bases not matched to a gene. The DNA for the CDR3 is TGTGCCAGCAGTTTAACGAGGGTGGGAGGGGCTGGGACCTACAATGAGCAGTTCTTC. Translating gives CASSLTRVGGAGTYNEQFF.

The CDR3 sequence: CASRDQGSGNTIYF. The CDR3 DNA sequence: TGTGCCAGCAGGGACCAGGGCTCTGGAAACACCATATATTTT. The chain combines TRBV27 with TRBJ1-3; D might be TRBD1 (5 bases). Germline-derived CDR1 and CDR2 are MNHEY and SMNVEV (reference sequence). V lost 6 bases, J lost 0 bases, and 9 bases lay in between. This CDR3 has 14 amino acids.

This chain connects TRBV12-5 to TRBJ2-3; D is possibly TRBD2 (6 bases). The V and J ends lost 5 bases and 0 bases respectively, with 12 bases between them. The length of the CDR3 is 15 residues. CDR1 is LGHNT and CDR2 is FRNRAP in the germline V gene. The CDR3 DNA reads as TGTGCTAGTGGTCCATCGGGAGTTAGCACAGATACGCAGTATTTT. This encodes CASGPSGVSTDTQYF.